Below, 18 T cell receptor beta chains from the same sample are listed, as sequenced in a study of radiation and T cells in renal cell carcinoma. Here immunoSEQ multiplex PCR was the method, and the copy in TCRdb shows in-frame clones only, minus some. In the table there are some 150,000 clones, about 87% of which are singletons. Documented time point: blood 2 weeks post-SBRT. Described treatment: 15 Gy SBRT to primary tumor, nephrectomy 4 weeks later. This material consisted of blood, taken from a patient whose treatment included radiotherapy and nephrectomy. Source of these receptors: a woman aged 50 to 60 with renal cell carcinoma.

V usage is TRBV6-5 and J usage is TRBJ1-1, with TRBD1 matching over 7 bases. The CDR3 sequence is 14 residues long. Germline CDR1 is MNHEY and CDR2 is SVGAGI. J gave up 2 bases and V 6 bases, and 6 bases lay outside the gene matches. The chain's CDR3 is CASRFTGVNTEAFF. The CDR3 DNA is TGTGCCAGCAGGTTCACAGGGGTAAACACTGAAGCTTTCTTT.

The V gene is TRBV6-1, the J gene TRBJ1-2; 10 bases are shared with TRBD1. After removal of 2 bases from V and 6 bases from J, the junction contained 6 bases not matched to a gene. CDR1 is MNHNS, CDR2 SASEGT, per germline. CDR3 length equals 15 residues. As DNA, the CDR3 is TGTGCCAGCAGTGAAATGTGGGGACAGGGGAATGGCTACACCTTC. Residues: CASSEMWGQGNGYTF.

The genes are TRBV5-4 and TRBJ1-6; D possibly corresponds to TRBD1 (5 bases). The CDR3 covers 14 residues. The V and J ends lost 0 bases and 9 bases respectively, with 10 bases between them. CDR1 and CDR2 from the germline V gene are SGHNT and YYREEE (reference sequence). The CDR3: CASSLGWDGSPLHF. Here the CDR3 DNA reads TGTGCCAGCAGCTTGGGGTGGGACGGTTCACCCCTCCACTTT.

The CDR3 loop reads CATELGRDTGELFF. CDR3 coding DNA: TGTGCCACCGAGCTCGGCAGAGACACCGGGGAGCTGTTTTTT. This chain uses TRBV6-1 with TRBJ2-2; no firm D call. The germline CDR1 and CDR2 sequences are MNHNS and SASEGT. Trimming stripped 10 bases from V and 3 bases from J, with 15 bases between. This CDR3 is 14 amino acids long.

CDR3 bases: TGTGCCAGCAGCTTAAGGGGGCCCCCAGGGGTCTATGAGCAGTTCTTC. Its protein product is CASSLRGPPGVYEQFF. The rearrangement links TRBV13 to TRBJ2-1; 7 bases are a match to TRBD1. Per germline, CDR1 PRHDT and CDR2 FYEKMQ (reference sequence). The J segment lost 8 bases and the V segment lost 2 bases, leaving 12 bases of the junction unmatched. The CDR3 has 16 residues.

The chain combines TRBV19 with TRBJ2-4, with TRBD1 matching 8 bases. The CDR3 sequence is 15 residues long. The J segment lost 0 bases and the V segment lost 6 bases, leaving 4 bases of the junction unmatched. The germline gives CDR1 LNHDA, CDR2 SQIVND (reference sequence). The CDR3 DNA reads as TGTGCCAGTAGGACAACAGGGGGAGCCAAAAACATTCAGTACTTC. This sequence encodes CASRTTGGAKNIQYF.

The chain's CDR3 is CASSFPQVNYGYTF. CDR3 DNA: TGTGCCAGCAGCTTTCCACAGGTTAACTATGGCTACACCTTC. V gene TRBV5-6 combines with J gene TRBJ1-2; D may be TRBD1 (5 bases). The CDR3 length is 14 residues. Looked up from germline, CDR1 is SGHDT and CDR2 is YYEEEE. The V gene lost 2 bases and the J gene lost 1 base, with 9 bases spanning the gap.

The gene calls are TRBV7-9 and TRBJ1-4; no reliable D call. This CDR3 has 14 residues. Germline CDR1 SEHNR, CDR2 FQNEAQ (reference sequence). The V end was cut by 1 base, the J end by 13 bases, with 16 bases between. The CDR3 DNA reads TGTGCCAGCAGCTTAGTTCCGGAGAGGCCGGGACTGTTTTTT. This gives the protein CASSLVPERPGLFF. The whole variable domain, filled in from reference TRBV7-9 and TRBJ1-4, reads DTGVSQNPRHKITKRGQNVTFRCDPISEHNRLYWYRQTLGQGPEFLTYFQNEAQLEKSRLLSDRFSAERPKGSFSTLEIQRTEQGDSAMYLCASSLVPERPGLFFGSGTQLSVL.

The rearrangement links TRBV16 to TRBJ1-1, with D unresolved. The germline gives CDR1 KGHSY, CDR2 FQNENV. With 6 bases removed from V and 0 bases from J, the gap between germline ends came to 8 bases. The CDR3 sequence is 13 residues long. As DNA, the CDR3 is TGTGCCAGCAGTTACAGTATGAACACTGAAGCTTTCTTT. Residues: CASSYSMNTEAFF.

This chain connects TRBV5-1 to TRBJ2-2; 7 bases line up with TRBD1. Looked up from germline, CDR1 is SGHRS and CDR2 is YFSETQ. The CDR3 has 15 amino acids. Unmatched junction bases numbered 7, after V lost 4 bases and J lost 4 bases. Here the CDR3 reads CASSPTGLSTGELFF. CDR3 sequence (DNA): TGCGCCAGCAGCCCGACAGGGTTGAGCACCGGGGAGCTGTTTTTT.

The chain joins TRBV2 to TRBJ2-7, with D maybe TRBD1 (6 bases). V was pared by 8 bases and J by 3 bases, with 14 bases between. Germline loops: CDR1 SNHLY, CDR2 FYNNEI. The CDR3 runs to 13 residues. The CDR3: CASGPGQSYEQYF. CDR3 sequence (DNA): TGTGCCAGCGGTCCGGGACAAAGCTACGAGCAGTACTTC.

This clone was picked up one time. The genes are TRBV29-1 and TRBJ2-1; a possible D gene is TRBD1 (5 bases). Trimming removed 7 bases from V and 0 bases from J, with 16 bases in between. The V gene's germline CDR1 is SQVTM and CDR2 ANQGSEA. This CDR3 region has 15 residues. CDR3 residues: CSGGRDLSSYNEQFF. Here the CDR3 DNA reads TGCAGCGGGGGCCGCGACTTGAGCTCCTACAATGAGCAGTTCTTC.

This clone came up a few times. The chain couples TRBV4-2 to TRBJ2-7, with D uncertain. The V end was cut by 0 bases, the J end by 5 bases, with 14 bases between. Germline loops: CDR1 LGHNA, CDR2 YNFKEQ. The length of the CDR3 is 15 residues. The CDR3 DNA reads TGTGCCAGCAGCCAAGATGAGTCGGTCCCCAACGAGCAGTACTTC. Protein product: CASSQDESVPNEQYF.

The V and J genes are TRBV19 and TRBJ1-5; 11 bases are shared with TRBD1. CDR3 length: 15 amino acids. CDR1 and CDR2 (germline): LNHDA, SQIVND (reference sequence). The junction had 2 bases not matched to a gene; V was cut back by 4 bases and J by 3 bases. The CDR3 protein is CASSRTGGTNQPQHF. CDR3 DNA: TGTGCCAGTAGTAGGACAGGGGGCACCAATCAGCCCCAGCATTTT.

J is TRBJ1-1 and V is TRBV5-8, with D perhaps matching TRBD1 (5 bases). CDR1 and CDR2 from the germline V gene are SGHTS and YDEGEE. The CDR3 has 13 residues. Trimming took off 4 bases at V and 0 bases at J, with 7 bases between the two ends. The CDR3: CASSPDMNTEAFF. CDR3 coding DNA: TGTGCCAGCAGCCCGGACATGAACACTGAAGCTTTCTTT.

The rearrangement links TRBV5-6 to TRBJ2-5, with 11 bases matching TRBD1. Germline-derived CDR1 and CDR2 are SGHDT and YYEEEE. This CDR3 spans 16 amino acids. V lost 2 bases to trimming and J lost 2 bases; unmatched junction nucleotides: 5. This CDR3 reads CASSFLGQGGQETQYF. The CDR3 nucleotides read TGTGCCAGCAGCTTCCTGGGACAGGGGGGACAAGAGACCCAGTACTTC.

The V call is TRBV2, the J call TRBJ1-6; possible D gene TRBD1, 6 bases. V lost 6 bases and J 9 bases, leaving 9 bases between the germline ends. The CDR3 spans 12 residues. Germline-derived CDR1 and CDR2 are SNHLY and FYNNEI. The DNA for the CDR3 is TGTGCCAGCAGGGACAGCCTTTCACCCCTCCACTTT. Its protein is CASRDSLSPLHF.

The chain is built from TRBV5-4 and TRBJ1-6; D call uncertain. CDR3 size: 15 residues. Trimming took 4 bases from V and 4 from J, leaving 12 bases between them. From germline, CDR1 is SGHNT and CDR2 YYREEE (reference sequence). This CDR3 is CASSRGSGYNSPLHF. Here the CDR3 DNA reads TGTGCCAGCAGCCGCGGGTCGGGGTATAATTCACCCCTCCACTTT.